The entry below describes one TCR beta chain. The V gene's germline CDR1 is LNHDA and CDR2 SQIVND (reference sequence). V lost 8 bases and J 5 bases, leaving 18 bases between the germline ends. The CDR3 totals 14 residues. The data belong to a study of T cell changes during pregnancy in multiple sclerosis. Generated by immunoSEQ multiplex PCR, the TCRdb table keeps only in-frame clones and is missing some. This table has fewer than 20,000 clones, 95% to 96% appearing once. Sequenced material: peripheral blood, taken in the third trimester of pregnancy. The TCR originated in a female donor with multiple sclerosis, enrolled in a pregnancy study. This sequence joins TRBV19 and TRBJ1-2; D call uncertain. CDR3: CASVPLRGYYGYTF. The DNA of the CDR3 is TGTGCCAGTGTCCCCCTACGGGGTTATTATGGCTACACCTTC.